This T cell receptor (beta chain) was captured by sequencing in a study of a mutant IDH1 vaccine in newly diagnosed glioma. As for the study in general: Former treatment meant radiotherapy, temozolomide, or both; the majority had gotten both.

The repertoire was sequenced with immunoSEQ multiplex PCR; TCRdb's copy has only in-frame clones and lacks some. The repertoire consists of tens of thousands of clones, with 82% occurring once and the leading ten covering 3.1%. Noted time point: week 5, during vaccination. Doses of 300 ug of mutant IDH1 20-mer peptide were given with topical imiquimod. This clone was seen once. Its antigen is unidentified. The origin of this receptor is a woman aged 18-35 years with glioma. Some clones in this sample may be carry-over from other donors' samples. The input for sequencing was PBMCs, taken from a glioma patient whose treatment included an IDH1 peptide vaccine.

CDR3 in amino acids: CASSQETGRKTQYF. Written as DNA, the CDR3 is TGCGCCAGCAGCCAAGAAACGGGACGGAAGACCCAGTACTTC. The gene calls are TRBV4-1 and TRBJ2-5; D may be TRBD1 or TRBD2 (5 bases each). V was trimmed by 0 bases and J by 6 bases, leaving 11 bases between them. CDR3 length: 14 amino acids. Looked up from germline, CDR1 is MGHRA and CDR2 is YSYEKL.